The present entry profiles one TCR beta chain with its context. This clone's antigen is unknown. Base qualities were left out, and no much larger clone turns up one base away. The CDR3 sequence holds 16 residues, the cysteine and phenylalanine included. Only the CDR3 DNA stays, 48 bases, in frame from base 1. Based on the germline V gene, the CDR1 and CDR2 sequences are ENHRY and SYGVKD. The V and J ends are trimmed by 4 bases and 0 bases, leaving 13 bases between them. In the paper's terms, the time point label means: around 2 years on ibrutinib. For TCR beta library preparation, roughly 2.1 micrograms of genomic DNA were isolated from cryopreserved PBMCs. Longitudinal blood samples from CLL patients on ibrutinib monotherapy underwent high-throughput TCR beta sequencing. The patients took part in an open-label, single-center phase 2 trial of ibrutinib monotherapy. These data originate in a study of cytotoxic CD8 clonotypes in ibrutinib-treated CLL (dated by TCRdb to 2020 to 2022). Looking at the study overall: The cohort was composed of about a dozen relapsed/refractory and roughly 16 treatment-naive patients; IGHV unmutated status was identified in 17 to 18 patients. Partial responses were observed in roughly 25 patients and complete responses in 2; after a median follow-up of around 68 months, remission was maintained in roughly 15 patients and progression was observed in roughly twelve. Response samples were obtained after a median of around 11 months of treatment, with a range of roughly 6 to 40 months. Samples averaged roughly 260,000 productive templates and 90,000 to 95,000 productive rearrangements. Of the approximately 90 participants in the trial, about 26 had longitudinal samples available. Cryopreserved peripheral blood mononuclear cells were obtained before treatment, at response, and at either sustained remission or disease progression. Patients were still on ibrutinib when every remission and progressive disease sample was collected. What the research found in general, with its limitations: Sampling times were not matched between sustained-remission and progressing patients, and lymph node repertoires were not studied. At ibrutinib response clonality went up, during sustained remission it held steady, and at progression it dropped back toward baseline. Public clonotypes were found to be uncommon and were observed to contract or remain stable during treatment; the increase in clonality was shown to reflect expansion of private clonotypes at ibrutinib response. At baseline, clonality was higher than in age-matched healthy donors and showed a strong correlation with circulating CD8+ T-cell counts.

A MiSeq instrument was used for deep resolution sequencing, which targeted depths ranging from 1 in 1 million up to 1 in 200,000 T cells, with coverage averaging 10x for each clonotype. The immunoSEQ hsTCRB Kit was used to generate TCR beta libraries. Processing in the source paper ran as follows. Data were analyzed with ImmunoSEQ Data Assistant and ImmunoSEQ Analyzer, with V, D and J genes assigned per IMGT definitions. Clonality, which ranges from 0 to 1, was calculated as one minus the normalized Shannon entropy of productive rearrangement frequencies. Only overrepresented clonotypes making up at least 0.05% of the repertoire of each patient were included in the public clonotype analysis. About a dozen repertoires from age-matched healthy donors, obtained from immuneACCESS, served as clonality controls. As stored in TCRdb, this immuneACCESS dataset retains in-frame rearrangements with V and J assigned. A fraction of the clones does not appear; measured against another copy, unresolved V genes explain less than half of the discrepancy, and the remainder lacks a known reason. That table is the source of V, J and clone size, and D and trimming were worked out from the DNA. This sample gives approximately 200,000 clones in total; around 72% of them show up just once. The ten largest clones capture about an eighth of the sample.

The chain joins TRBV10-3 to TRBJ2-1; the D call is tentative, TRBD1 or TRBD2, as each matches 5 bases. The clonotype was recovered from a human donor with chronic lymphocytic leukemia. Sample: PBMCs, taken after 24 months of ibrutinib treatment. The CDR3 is CAISAGPQSSYNEQFF. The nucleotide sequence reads TGTGCCATCAGTGCGGGACCGCAGAGCTCCTACAATGAGCAGTTCTTC.